Each of the 30 T cell receptor beta chains below was sequenced from the same sample in a study of memory CD4+ T cells and cytomegalovirus serostatus. The sort gate was single viable CD3+CD4+CD8-CD45RO+ cells for memory CD4+ T cells. The table came from immunoSEQ multiplex PCR; TCRdb's copy has only in-frame clones and leaves some out. Among about 50,000 clones listed, over 75% were seen once. Sample: memory CD4+ T cells from blood. The origin of the receptors is an adult in good health and CMV-seronegative.

The chain carries TRBV7-9 and TRBJ2-7, with D perhaps TRBD1 (6 bases). Germline V CDR1 and CDR2: SEHNR, FQNEAQ (reference sequence). Trimming left V 3 bases short and J 2 bases short, with 11 bases between. The CDR3 is 14 amino acids. CDR3 DNA: TGTGCCAGCAGCTTCACCGGGACAACCTACGAGCAGTACTTC. It encodes CASSFTGTTYEQYF.

This CDR3 reads CASRQGASGQFF. As DNA, the CDR3 is TGCGCCAGCAGACAGGGAGCTAGCGGGCAGTTCTTC. The gene calls are TRBV5-1 and TRBJ2-1; TRBD2 is a possible D gene (7 bases). CDR1 and CDR2 (germline): SGHRS, YFSETQ. The CDR3 runs 12 residues. Trimming took off 5 bases at V and 12 bases at J, with 15 bases between the two ends.

The chain uses TRBV21-1 and TRBJ2-7; the listed D gene, TRBD1, was not tested against the DNA. TRBV21-1 is annotated as a pseudogene. There are 14 residues in the CDR3. In nucleotides, the CDR3 is TGTGCCAGCAGCAAAGGTCCCAGATCCTACGAGCAGTACTTC. The encoded protein is CASSKGPRSYEQYF.

This clone was detected only a few times. The V and J genes are TRBV2 and TRBJ1-6; no firm D call. V lost 8 bases, J lost 7 bases, and 9 bases lay in between. The CDR3 has 12 residues. In germline, CDR1 is SNHLY, CDR2 FYNNEI. Written as DNA, the CDR3 is TGTGCCAGCCAAGGAGGCAATTCACCCCTCCACTTT. Protein sequence: CASQGGNSPLHF.

The chain uses TRBV4-1 and TRBJ2-2; D is unclear. Trimming left V 0 bases short and J 4 bases short, with 12 bases between. CDR1 is MGHRA and CDR2 is YSYEKL in the germline V gene. This CDR3 spans 16 amino acids. The CDR3 nucleotides are TGCGCCAGCAGCCAAGATCTACAGAGGAGCACCGGGGAGCTGTTTTTT. This sequence encodes CASSQDLQRSTGELFF.

V and J are TRBV29-1 and TRBJ2-5, with unresolved D. CDR3 length: 11 residues. The germline gives CDR1 SQVTM, CDR2 ANQGSEA. With 1 base removed from V and 4 bases from J, the gap between germline ends came to 4 bases. CDR3 DNA sequence: TGCAGCGTTGAAGTGGGAGAGACCCAGTACTTC. Translation: CSVEVGETQYF.

V gene TRBV7-2 combines with J gene TRBJ1-5, with D unclear. The V gene lost 5 bases and the J gene lost 2 bases, with 16 bases spanning the gap. The germline gives CDR1 SGHTA, CDR2 FQGNSA. The CDR3 extends over 16 amino acids. The CDR3: CASSPHDNYGNQPQHF. CDR3 DNA: TGTGCCAGCAGCCCGCACGACAACTACGGCAATCAGCCCCAGCATTTT.

The chain joins TRBV7-2 to TRBJ1-5, with D unclear. The CDR3 sequence is 14 residues long. CDR1 is SGHTA, CDR2 FQGNSA, per germline. V lost 1 base to trimming and J lost 7 bases, with 11 bases between them. The CDR3 loop is CASSLGGVRQPQHF. CDR3 nucleotide sequence: TGTGCCAGCAGCTTAGGCGGGGTTAGACAGCCCCAGCATTTT.

V is TRBV13 and J is TRBJ2-7; D is possibly TRBD1 or TRBD2 (5 bases each). This CDR3 spans 14 amino acids. The V gene lost 5 bases and the J gene lost 4 bases, with 15 bases spanning the gap. Germline values: CDR1 PRHDT, CDR2 FYEKMQ (reference sequence). CDR3 sequence reads: CASSLGLGDYEQYF. The DNA for the CDR3 is TGTGCCAGCAGCCTGGGGTTGGGGGATTACGAGCAGTACTTC.

In DNA form, the CDR3 reads TGTGCCAGTAGTATACAGGGGAGAAATCAGCCCCAGCATTTT. As protein: CASSIQGRNQPQHF. J is TRBJ1-5 and V is TRBV19; tentatively, D is TRBD1 (6 bases). The CDR3 totals 14 residues. The V end was cut by 2 bases, the J end by 4 bases, with 9 bases between. The germline gives CDR1 LNHDA, CDR2 SQIVND (reference sequence).

The chain joins TRBV6-1 to TRBJ2-7; TRBD2 is a possible D gene (5 bases). Germline V gene sequence: CDR1 MNHNS, CDR2 SASEGT. The V end was cut by 4 bases, the J end by 3 bases, with 13 bases between. The CDR3 totals 14 residues. In DNA form, the CDR3 reads TGTGCCAGCAGTGCGGGAAGGTTAAGCTACGAGCAGTACTTC. Its translation is CASSAGRLSYEQYF.

V and J are TRBV30 and TRBJ1-1; 9 positions match TRBD1. V dropped 2 bases and J dropped 4; count of bases not matched to a gene: 11. The germline CDR1 and CDR2 sequences are GTSNPN and SVGIG (reference sequence). This CDR3 has 16 amino acids. CDR3 nucleotides: TGTGCCTGGAGTCGGACACAGGGGGCGATCGGCACTGAAGCTTTCTTT. It yields the protein CAWSRTQGAIGTEAFF.

This chain joins TRBV5-6 and TRBJ2-6; possibly TRBD1 or TRBD2 for D (5 bases each). The V end lost 4 bases, the J end lost 1 base, and 9 bases lay between the germline ends. The CDR3 runs to 15 residues. CDR1 is SGHDT, CDR2 YYEEEE, per germline. The CDR3 nucleotides read TGTGCCAGCAGCATGGGACGTTCTGGGGCCAACGTCCTGACTTTC. Amino acids: CASSMGRSGANVLTF.

In regard to this clone: In the same sample, other DNA sequences code for this CDR3. The chain links TRBV5-1 to TRBJ1-5; D is perhaps TRBD1 (6 bases). CDR3 length equals 15 residues. The V gene's germline CDR1 is SGHRS and CDR2 YFSETQ. V was shortened by 4 bases and J by 0 bases, with 11 bases between the two germline ends. The CDR3 DNA sequence: TGCGCCAGCAGCCTTGGACAGTATAGCAATCAGCCCCAGCATTTT. It encodes CASSLGQYSNQPQHF.

The genes are TRBV7-8 and TRBJ2-1; D call uncertain. Germline values: CDR1 SGHVS, CDR2 FQNEAQ. V was cut by 1 base and J by 6 bases, with 7 bases left in between. The CDR3 is 13 residues long. CDR3 nucleotides: TGTGCCAGCAGCTTAGGGTCCGGCAATGAGCAGTTCTTC. This translates into CASSLGSGNEQFF.

In its sample, this clone was seen once. This chain links TRBV7-9 with TRBJ2-3; 7 nucleotides agree with TRBD2. V gave up 1 base and J gave up 0 bases; unmatched junction bases: 10. Germline CDR1 SEHNR, CDR2 FQNEAQ (reference sequence). This CDR3 region has 18 residues. The CDR3 coding sequence is TGTGCCAGCAGCTTAGACGAGCGGGGCGACCCTAGCACAGATACGCAGTATTTT. This translates into CASSLDERGDPSTDTQYF.

The chain carries TRBV10-3 and TRBJ1-2; D is unresolved. Germline lookup yields CDR1 ENHRY and CDR2 SYGVKD. Trimming took off 0 bases at V and 1 base at J, with 6 bases between the two ends. The CDR3 has 14 residues. The CDR3 region is CAISESENNYGYTF. The CDR3 DNA reads as TGTGCCATCAGTGAGTCGGAGAATAACTATGGCTACACCTTC.

This clone was found a few times. V and J are TRBV10-3 and TRBJ2-5; weak D call: TRBD2 (6 bases). Deletions cut 6 bases from V and 0 bases from J, with 11 bases between. This CDR3 has 14 residues. From germline, CDR1 is ENHRY and CDR2 SYGVKD. CDR3 nucleotides: TGTGCCATCAGCGGTGGGGGGTACCAAGAGACCCAGTACTTC. It translates to CAISGGGYQETQYF.

This rearrangement joins TRBV6-5 to TRBJ1-3, with 7 bases aligning to TRBD1. The germline gives CDR1 MNHEY, CDR2 SVGAGI. V was clipped by 6 bases and J by 2 bases; unmatched bases: 7. The CDR3 totals 15 residues. DNA for the CDR3: TGTGCCAGCAGCCGCGAAACAGGGGCTGGAAACACCATATATTTT. It is translated as CASSRETGAGNTIYF.

The chain combines TRBV7-8 with TRBJ1-3; D is unresolved. The germline gives CDR1 SGHVS, CDR2 FQNEAQ. Trimming stripped 1 base from V and 0 bases from J, with 7 bases between. This CDR3 has 15 amino acids. CDR3: CASSLDSDSGNTIYF. Written as DNA, the CDR3 is TGTGCCAGCAGCTTAGATTCCGACTCTGGAAACACCATATATTTT.

The chain couples TRBV19 to TRBJ1-3; D is unresolved. Trimming stripped 3 bases from V and 4 bases from J, with 10 bases between. This CDR3 has 14 amino acids. Germline CDR1 reads LNHDA; CDR2 reads SQIVND (reference sequence). CDR3 sequence: CASSIGQSGNTIYF. The CDR3 DNA follows: TGTGCCAGTAGTATTGGGCAGAGCGGAAACACCATATATTTT.

The chain combines TRBV21-1 with TRBJ1-2; whether TRBD1, the table's D call, matches the DNA was not checked. TRBV21-1 is a pseudogene segment. CDR3 size: 17 residues. CDR3 loop: CASSTSDRNRTNYGYTF. The CDR3 coding sequence is TGTGCCAGCAGCACCTCTGACCGGAACAGGACTAACTATGGCTACACCTTC.

The rearrangement joins TRBV5-1 to TRBJ2-7, with 11 nucleotides matching TRBD1. Germline CDR1 and CDR2: SGHRS and YFSETQ. The CDR3 loop spans 13 amino acids. Unmatched junction bases numbered 4, after V lost 5 bases and J lost 6 bases. The CDR3 region is CASSPGTGGEQYF. The CDR3 DNA reads as TGCGCCAGCAGTCCCGGGACAGGGGGCGAGCAGTACTTC.

This chain connects TRBV5-1 to TRBJ2-7; no firm D call. Germline V gene sequence: CDR1 SGHRS, CDR2 YFSETQ. V was pared by 5 bases and J by 8 bases, with 20 bases between. This CDR3 has 14 amino acids. Written as DNA, the CDR3 is TGCGCCAGCAGACCCGACACGGATGGTATGAAGCAGTACTTC. It is translated as CASRPDTDGMKQYF.

The genes are TRBV5-1 and TRBJ2-1; 11 nucleotides match TRBD1. Germline V lookup: CDR1 SGHRS, CDR2 YFSETQ. J was trimmed by 6 bases and V by 1 base; bases with no gene match: 3. This CDR3 has 15 residues. The CDR3 DNA reads as TGCGCCAGCAGCTTGACGGGACAGGGGGTCAATGAGCAGTTCTTC. Translating it yields CASSLTGQGVNEQFF.

This chain uses TRBV7-2 with TRBJ2-3; 8 bases match TRBD2. The CDR3 runs 16 residues. Germline CDR1 and CDR2: SGHTA and FQGNSA. V shed 2 bases, J shed 3 bases, and the junction held 7 bases outside the gene matches. CDR3 sequence: CASSLWGLGSTDTQYF. The CDR3 DNA reads as TGTGCCAGCAGCTTATGGGGACTAGGGAGTACAGATACGCAGTATTTT.

This rearrangement joins TRBV19 to TRBJ1-2; 8 nucleotides match TRBD1. The junction had 7 bases not matched to a gene; V was cut back by 5 bases and J by 5 bases. This CDR3 spans 14 amino acids. CDR1 and CDR2 from the germline V gene are LNHDA and SQIVND (reference sequence). The CDR3 nucleotides are TGTGCCAGTAGTGACAGGGGTCGAAGATATGGCTACACCTTC. Translated, it gives CASSDRGRRYGYTF.

CDR3 nucleotides: TGTGCCAGCAGCAACAGGCCCACTGGGACCGGGGAGCTGTTTTTT. This gives the protein CASSNRPTGTGELFF. This chain joins TRBV7-3 and TRBJ2-2; D may be TRBD1 (5 bases). Per the germline V gene, CDR1 is SGHTA and CDR2 is FQGTGA. The CDR3 extends over 15 amino acids. V dropped 5 bases and J dropped 5 bases, with 15 bases sitting between them.

This chain links TRBV6-1 with TRBJ2-7; 8 bases align to TRBD1. V trimming: 6 bases; J trimming: 4 bases; junction bases outside the gene matches: 5. Per the germline V gene, CDR1 is MNHNS and CDR2 is SASEGT. The CDR3 is 13 residues long. The CDR3 region has the DNA TGTGCCAGCAGGGGGACAGGCGGATACGAGCAGTACTTC. It encodes CASRGTGGYEQYF.

V is TRBV9 and J is TRBJ2-5; the match to TRBD1 covers 7 bases. The CDR3 is 13 amino acids. The trim removed 2 bases at V and 3 bases at J, leaving 1 base unmatched. Germline CDR1 reads SGDLS; CDR2 reads YYNGEE. Here the CDR3 DNA reads TGTGCCAGCAGCGTTACAGGGGAAGAGACCCAGTACTTC. The encoded protein is CASSVTGEETQYF.